These 31 T cell receptor beta chains were sequenced from one sample in a study of cytomegalovirus exposure and HLA in healthy donors. Amplification used 60 Vbeta primers and 13 Jbeta primers. Measured with immunoSEQ multiplex PCR; TCRdb has only the in-frame clones, and not every one. The sample includes under 200,000 clones, approximately 80% of them seen just once. Material for sequencing was PBMCs. The receptor source for this set is a man between 50 and 59 years old in good health and CMV-seropositive.

The chain joins TRBV7-2 to TRBJ1-1; D is unresolved. CDR1 SGHTA and CDR2 FQGNSA come from the germline V gene. V was cut by 4 bases and J by 2 bases, with 8 bases left in between. The CDR3 is 13 amino acids. The CDR3 sequence is CASSSVRNTEAFF. The CDR3 nucleotides are TGTGCCAGCAGCTCGGTAAGAAACACTGAAGCTTTCTTT.

V gene TRBV4-3 combines with J gene TRBJ2-5; 12 nucleotides align to TRBD2. Germline CDR1 reads LGHNA; CDR2 reads YSLEER. CDR3 length equals 16 residues. V lost 4 bases to trimming and J lost 4 bases; unmatched junction nucleotides: 7. The CDR3 loop is CASSLTLTSGRETQYF. CDR3 in DNA: TGCGCCAGCAGCCTAACCCTGACTAGCGGGAGAGAGACCCAGTACTTC.

The gene calls are TRBV4-3 and TRBJ1-2; no firm D call. From germline, CDR1 is LGHNA and CDR2 YSLEER. Between the trimmed V and J ends, which lost 1 base and 7 bases, there was a span of 7 bases. CDR3 length: 12 amino acids. Written as DNA, the CDR3 is TGCGCCAGCAGCCAAGGCGGCGGTGGCTACACCTTC. It is translated as CASSQGGGGYTF.

This clone came up a few times. The chain carries TRBV29-1 and TRBJ1-6; D is possibly TRBD1 (6 bases). There are 12 residues in the CDR3. V was trimmed by 7 bases and J by 8 bases, leaving 12 bases between them. Germline V gene sequence: CDR1 SQVTM, CDR2 ANQGSEA. CDR3 sequence reads: CSARDIDSPLHF. CDR3 DNA sequence: TGCAGCGCTAGGGACATCGATTCACCCCTCCACTTT. The variable domain in full, with the rest retrieved from reference TRBV29-1 and TRBJ1-6, is SAVISQKPSRDICQRGTSLTIQCQVDSQVTMMFWYRQQPGQSLTLIATANQGSEATYESGFVIDKFPISRPNLTFSTLTVSNMSPEDSSIYLCSARDIDSPLHFGNGTRLTVT.

Points on this clone: Because the CDR3's place on the DNA is in doubt, the DNA is left out and the CDR3 is given as listed by TCRdb. The V and J genes are TRBV21-1 and TRBJ2-6; the table assigns TRBD2, which was not confirmed against the DNA. TRBV21-1 is listed as a pseudogene. The CDR3 is made up of 19 amino acids, end residues included. CDR3 amino acids: CASSKGLQAVGSGANVLTF.

This clone showed up just once. The CDR3 reads CASSPGTGITYEQYF. CDR3 bases: TGTGCCAGCAGCCCGGGGACAGGGATCACCTACGAGCAGTACTTC. This chain links TRBV5-5 with TRBJ2-7; 9 bases map to TRBD1. The CDR3 has 15 residues. The germline gives CDR1 SGHKS, CDR2 YYEKEE (reference sequence). V shed 4 bases and J 2 bases; nucleotides not matched to a gene: 7.

The gene calls are TRBV6-5 and TRBJ2-7; 7 bases line up with TRBD1. The V and J ends lost 6 bases and 5 bases, in that order; junction bases with no gene match: 7. The CDR3 is 13 amino acids. Germline-derived CDR1 and CDR2 are MNHEY and SVGAGI. Here the CDR3 reads CASRKTGINEQYF. The CDR3 nucleotides read TGTGCCAGCAGAAAGACAGGGATCAACGAGCAGTACTTC.

The V and J genes are TRBV4-1 and TRBJ2-5, with D perhaps TRBD1 (6 bases). Matching the DNA end better, TRBJ2-7 makes the J call doubtful. This CDR3 has 16 amino acids. Germline assignment: CDR1 MGHRA and CDR2 YSYEKL. CDR3: CASSQDWTESSYEQYF. DNA for the CDR3: TGCGCCAGCAGCCAAGATTGGACAGAAAGTTCCTACGAGCAGTACTTC.

CDR3 DNA sequence: TGCGCCAGCAGCCCGATGACTAGCCGCCAAGAGACCCAGTACTTC. Its translation: CASSPMTSRQETQYF. The chain recombines TRBV5-1 with TRBJ2-5, with 7 bases aligning to TRBD2. After removal of 4 bases from V and 1 base from J, the junction contained 7 bases not matched to a gene. This CDR3 has 15 amino acids. Per germline, CDR1 SGHRS and CDR2 YFSETQ.

The chain employs TRBV6-1 and TRBJ1-2; 8 bases align to TRBD1. Germline values: CDR1 MNHNS, CDR2 SASEGT. V was pared by 4 bases and J by 4 bases, with 8 bases of the junction left unmatched. The CDR3 runs to 15 residues. CDR3 amino acids: CASSGRTGQAYGYTF. DNA of the CDR3: TGTGCCAGCAGTGGCCGAACGGGACAGGCCTATGGCTACACCTTC.

For this clone: One junction end disagrees with the germline gene, perhaps due to a read error. J is TRBJ2-7 and V is TRBV11-2; 7 nucleotides match TRBD2. The CDR3 is made up of 11 amino acids. In germline, CDR1 is SGHAT, CDR2 FQNNGV. The CDR3 DNA is TGTGCCAGCAGCTTGGGACTATCACTACACTTC. This sequence encodes CASSLGLSLHF.

There are a few counts of this clone. The rearrangement joins TRBV6-4 to TRBJ1-2, with D uncertain. The CDR3 totals 15 residues. With 6 bases removed from V and 4 bases from J, the gap between germline ends came to 18 bases. CDR1 is MRHNA and CDR2 is SNTAGT in the germline V gene. This CDR3 is CASSPGGGNSYGYTF. DNA for the CDR3: TGTGCCAGCAGCCCCGGAGGAGGAAATAGCTATGGCTACACCTTC.

This clone has just one count. The rearrangement links TRBV5-1 to TRBJ2-5; TRBD2 matches at 14 bases. Germline CDR1 reads SGHRS; CDR2 reads YFSETQ. Trimming at V came to 4 bases and at J to 5 bases, leaving 10 bases not matched to a gene. This CDR3 region has 17 residues. DNA of the CDR3: TGCGCCAGCAGCCCTGGAGGGACTAGCGGGGGCATCGAGACCCAGTACTTC. This encodes CASSPGGTSGGIETQYF.

This chain connects TRBV28 to TRBJ2-3; 8 bases match TRBD2. The CDR3 runs 17 residues. The V gene end was trimmed by 6 bases and the J gene end by 0 bases; junction bases not matched to a gene: 11. The germline V gene has CDR1 MDHEN and CDR2 SYDVKM. CDR3 sequence reads: CASRIPRGGTSTDTQYF. The CDR3 nucleotides read TGTGCCAGCAGAATCCCCCGGGGGGGCACTAGCACAGATACGCAGTATTTT. The full variable domain, with the rest looked up from reference TRBV28 and TRBJ2-3, is DVKVTQSSRYLVKRTGEKVFLECVQDMDHENMFWYRQDPGLGLRLIYFSYDVKMKEKGDIPEGYSVSREKKERFSLILESASTNQTSMYLCASRIPRGGTSTDTQYFGPGTRLTVL.

CDR3 coding DNA: TGTGCCAGCAGTCCTCTGGAGGCAGGGAGGAATGAGCAGTTCTTC. Translation gives CASSPLEAGRNEQFF. The rearrangement joins TRBV6-1 to TRBJ2-1; D possibly corresponds to TRBD2 (6 bases). Trimming cost V 5 bases and J 7 bases, with 18 bases left between them. The CDR3 totals 15 residues. Germline CDR1 MNHNS, CDR2 SASEGT.

CDR3 region: CASSHPGAGNSNQPQHF. For the CDR3, the DNA is TGCGCCAGCAGCCACCCCGGGGCGGGGAATAGCAATCAGCCCCAGCATTTT. The chain carries TRBV4-1 and TRBJ1-5; weak D call: TRBD1 (5 bases). This CDR3 has 17 residues. V lost 3 bases and J 0 bases, leaving 15 bases between the germline ends. Germline CDR1 reads MGHRA; CDR2 reads YSYEKL.

In the case of this clone: The same CDR3 also results from other DNA sequences found in this sample. V and J are TRBV7-8 and TRBJ2-7, with D possibly matching TRBD1 (7 bases). The ends were cut back, 1 base at V and 6 bases at J, with 10 bases in the middle. The germline CDR1 and CDR2 sequences are SGHVS and FQNEAQ. This CDR3 is built from 13 residues. CDR3 region: CASSLGQGGEQYF. The DNA for the CDR3 is TGTGCCAGCAGCTTAGGGCAGGGGGGCGAGCAGTACTTC. The full variable domain, in which reference TRBV7-8 and TRBJ2-7 provide the parts outside the CDR3, is GAGVSQSPRYKVAKRGQDVALRCDPISGHVSLFWYQQALGQGPEFLTYFQNEAQLDKSGLPSDRFFAERPEGSVSTLKIQRTQQEDSAVYLCASSLGQGGEQYFGPGTRLTVT.

This chain uses TRBV7-2 with TRBJ2-5; maybe TRBD2 (6 bases). Between the trimmed V and J ends, which lost 5 bases and 5 bases, there was a span of 15 bases. From germline, CDR1 is SGHTA and CDR2 FQGNSA. The CDR3 totals 14 residues. In DNA, the CDR3 is TGTGCCAGCAGCCCCTCGACTAGTAGGGAGACCCAGTACTTC. This translates into CASSPSTSRETQYF.

The rearrangement joins TRBV7-2 to TRBJ1-2, with D hard to call. The CDR3 is 17 amino acids. Germline V lookup: CDR1 SGHTA, CDR2 FQGNSA. The V and J ends lost 0 bases and 6 bases respectively, with 20 bases between them. The CDR3 DNA sequence: TGTGCCAGCAGCTTAGCGGCAAAGTCGCGAGGTGAGGATGGCTACACCTTC. It yields the protein CASSLAAKSRGEDGYTF.

The chain is built from TRBV15 and TRBJ2-7; 7 bases fit TRBD1. V gave up 3 bases and J gave up 2 bases; unmatched junction bases: 4. This CDR3 region has 14 residues. Germline-derived CDR1 and CDR2 are LNHNV and YYDKDF (reference sequence). DNA of the CDR3: TGTGCCACCAGCAGGGCTGGGACAGCCTACGAGCAGTACTTC. This encodes CATSRAGTAYEQYF.

The V and J genes are TRBV27 and TRBJ2-7; weak D call: TRBD1 (5 bases). Germline loops: CDR1 MNHEY, CDR2 SMNVEV (reference sequence). V gave up 8 bases and J gave up 5 bases, with 19 bases separating them. This CDR3 has 14 amino acids. The CDR3 nucleotides read TGTGCCAGCGGGCGCAGGGCTCCTTCCGACGAGCAGTACTTC. It specifies CASGRRAPSDEQYF.

The J gene is TRBJ2-2, the V gene TRBV4-2, with 9 bases aligning to TRBD2. Germline CDR1 reads LGHNA; CDR2 reads YNFKEQ. This CDR3 region has 15 residues. The V gene end was trimmed by 0 bases and the J gene end by 9 bases; junction bases not matched to a gene: 5. The CDR3 nucleotides read TGTGCCAGCAGCCAAGATACTAGCGGGTCGAGGGAGCTGTTTTTT. Its protein product is CASSQDTSGSRELFF.

This sequence joins TRBV19 and TRBJ1-1; TRBD1 aligns across 9 bases. CDR1 and CDR2 (germline): LNHDA, SQIVND (reference sequence). This CDR3 spans 12 amino acids. Trimming cost V 4 bases and J 10 bases; bases outside gene matches: 4. Here the CDR3 reads CASSTDRGVAFF. For the CDR3, the DNA is TGTGCCAGTAGTACGGACAGGGGTGTAGCTTTCTTT.

This chain links TRBV10-3 with TRBJ1-6; maybe TRBD1 (5 bases). This CDR3 has 13 amino acids. Trimming removed 7 bases at V and 7 bases at J, with 11 bases between. The germline CDR1 and CDR2 sequences are ENHRY and SYGVKD. The CDR3 bases are TGTGCCATCACAGGGTCTAAGAATTCACCCCTCCACTTT. Its protein product is CAITGSKNSPLHF.

This rearrangement joins TRBV28 to TRBJ1-2; TRBD1 matches 7 bases. The V segment lost 2 bases and the J segment 1 base; nucleotides outside the gene matches: 10. Germline V gives CDR1 MDHEN, CDR2 SYDVKM. The CDR3 runs 17 residues. CDR3 nucleotides: TGTGCCAGCAGTTTAGACAGGGCCAACTCGCTTAACTATGGCTACACCTTC. It encodes CASSLDRANSLNYGYTF.

This sequence joins TRBV9 and TRBJ2-7, with D uncertain. Between the trimmed V and J ends, which lost 0 bases and 0 bases, there was a span of 13 bases. Germline assignment: CDR1 SGDLS and CDR2 YYNGEE. The CDR3 has 16 amino acids. The CDR3 reads CASSVGSGLRSYEQYF. The CDR3 DNA follows: TGTGCCAGCAGCGTAGGATCTGGGCTACGCTCCTACGAGCAGTACTTC.

This chain links TRBV7-9 with TRBJ2-5; 7 bases are a match to TRBD1. The germline CDR1 and CDR2 sequences are SEHNR and FQNEAQ (reference sequence). This CDR3 has 14 residues. J lost 1 base, V lost 4 bases, and 3 bases had no gene match. In DNA form, the CDR3 reads TGTGCCAGCAGCTCACGGACAGGCCAAGAGACCCAGTACTTC. Amino acid sequence: CASSSRTGQETQYF. Looking up the rest from reference TRBV7-9 and TRBJ2-5 gives the full variable domain: DTGVSQNPRHKITKRGQNVTFRCDPISEHNRLYWYRQTLGQGPEFLTYFQNEAQLEKSRLLSDRFSAERPKGSFSTLEIQRTEQGDSAMYLCASSSRTGQETQYFGPGTRLLVL.

The chain recombines TRBV5-8 with TRBJ2-3; 14 positions agree with TRBD2. Germline V gene sequence: CDR1 SGHTS, CDR2 YDEGEE. This CDR3 is built from 17 residues. V shed 2 bases and J 5 bases; nucleotides not matched to a gene: 7. The CDR3 sequence: CASSFPATSGGVDTQYF. The CDR3 coding sequence is TGTGCCAGCAGCTTCCCCGCGACTAGCGGGGGGGTAGATACGCAGTATTTT.

J is TRBJ2-5 and V is TRBV5-4; perhaps TRBD2 as D (6 bases). Trimming removed 1 base from V and 5 bases from J, with 12 bases in between. The CDR3 consists of 14 residues. Germline V lookup: CDR1 SGHNT, CDR2 YYREEE (reference sequence). CDR3 sequence reads: CASSLTGSGETQYF. The CDR3 DNA sequence: TGTGCCAGCAGCTTGACCGGGAGCGGGGAGACCCAGTACTTC.

The chain has TRBV5-1 and TRBJ2-5, with 11 bases identical to TRBD2. V dropped 4 bases and J dropped 5; count of bases not matched to a gene: 10. Germline CDR1 is SGHRS and CDR2 is YFSETQ. The CDR3 has 16 residues. CDR3 amino acids: CASSTSSGGFGETQYF. The CDR3 DNA is TGCGCCAGCAGCACTTCTAGCGGGGGGTTTGGGGAGACCCAGTACTTC.

About this clone itself: The same CDR3 can be traced to other DNA sequences in this sample. The V call is TRBV4-2, the J call TRBJ2-3; D perhaps matches TRBD1 (5 bases). Germline CDR1 is LGHNA and CDR2 is YNFKEQ. Trimming took 0 bases from V and 14 from J, leaving 21 bases between them. This CDR3 is 15 amino acids long. CDR3 sequence reads: CASSQDQGAPGSPYF. CDR3 bases: TGTGCCAGCAGCCAAGATCAAGGTGCGCCAGGGTCCCCGTATTTT.